A selection of T cell receptor beta chains follows, all from one sample in a study of T cells in tumors after PD-1 blockade. The protocol was immunoSEQ multiplex PCR, while the TCRdb copy is restricted to in-frame clones and leaves out a portion. The sample holds tens of thousands of clones, about 80% seen once. The source material was PBMCs, sampled before anti-PD-1 treatment. Source of these receptors: a human donor with basal cell carcinoma. The CDR3 runs from the conserved cysteine through the conserved F or W. D genes are given only for firm matches. For some rows the clone size is stated as once, few or many, or as a class when expanded; others skip it.

V gene	D gene	J gene	clone size	CDR3 DNA	CDR3 protein
TRBV4-1	TRBD2	TRBJ2-1	-	TGCGCCAGCAGCCAAATCGGACTAGCGGGGGGCCCCGGAAGACGGGATGAGCAGTTCTTC	CASSQIGLAGGPGRRDEQFF
TRBV7-9	-	TRBJ1-6	few	TGTGCCAGCACCCCCACGGCTCTTTATAATTCACCCCTCCACTTT	CASTPTALYNSPLHF
TRBV5-8	TRBD1	TRBJ2-7	-	TGTGCCAGCAGCTTAAGGACAGGCTCCTACGAGCAGTACTTC	CASSLRTGSYEQYF
TRBV6-6	-	TRBJ2-5	-	TGTGCCAGCAGTGACGCGGAACAAGAGACCCAGTACTTC	CASSDAEQETQYF
TRBV2	-	TRBJ2-7	once	TGTGCCAGCAGCCCAACCGGGCCAAAGCAGTACTTC	CASSPTGPKQYF
TRBV6-5	-	TRBJ1-4	-	TGTGCCAGCAAGGAGGGGGGCGAAAAACTGTTTTTT	CASKEGGEKLFF
TRBV7-9	TRBD1	TRBJ1-1	once	TGTGCCAGCAGCTTAGCGGCGGGCAGGGGGTTGACTGAAGCTTTCTTT	CASSLAAGRGLTEAFF
TRBV7-9	-	TRBJ2-5	-	TGTGCCAGCAGCTTAACGCGGGAGACCCAGTACTTC	CASSLTRETQYF
TRBV5-1	-	TRBJ2-3	-	TGCGCCAGCAGCCCCGGGGATACAGATACGCAGTATTTT	CASSPGDTDTQYF
TRBV30	TRBD1	TRBJ1-6	-	TGTGCCTGGAGTGTACCGGACAGGGAGTATTCACCCCTCCACTTT	CAWSVPDREYSPLHF
TRBV7-9	TRBD1	TRBJ2-2	-	TGTGCCAGCAGCTTAAAAACAGGGGAGCCAAACACCGGGGAGCTGTTTTTT	CASSLKTGEPNTGELFF
TRBV5-1	-	TRBJ2-7	-	TGCGCCAGCAGCTTGGTTGGGGGCTCCTACGAGCAGTACTTC	CASSLVGGSYEQYF
TRBV6-1	TRBD1	TRBJ2-7	-	TGTGCCAGCAGTGAAGCCAGGACAGGGTACTCCTACGAGCAGTACTTC	CASSEARTGYSYEQYF
TRBV4-2	TRBD2	TRBJ2-1	-	TGTGCCAGCAGCCAAGAGGGCGGGGGGTACTCCTACAATGAGCAGTTCTTC	CASSQEGGGYSYNEQFF
TRBV6-5	-	TRBJ2-3	-	TGTGCCAGCAGCAAACGCACAGATACGCAGTATTTT	CASSKRTDTQYF
TRBV9	-	TRBJ2-5	-	TGTGCCAGCAGCCGGGACGTAGAGACCCAGTACTTC	CASSRDVETQYF
TRBV29-1	-	TRBJ1-4	-	TGCAGCGTTGAAGATCTGGGCAGGCGACTGTTTTTT	CSVEDLGRRLFF
TRBV5-4	TRBD2	TRBJ2-1	-	TGTGCCAGCACCAAACCTAGCGGGGGCCTCTACAATGAGCAGTTCTTC	CASTKPSGGLYNEQFF
TRBV9	TRBD1	TRBJ2-1	-	TGTGCCAGCACAACTATTACAGGACAGGGCGTCAATGAGCAGTTCTTC	CASTTITGQGVNEQFF
TRBV19	-	TRBJ1-5	-	TGTGCCAGTAGTATTGTGGCAGATCAGCCCCAGCATTTT	CASSIVADQPQHF
TRBV2	TRBD1	TRBJ2-7	-	TGTGCCAGCATGCTTGGGGGACAGGGTTTTAACGAGCAGTACTTC	CASMLGGQGFNEQYF
TRBV6-5	-	TRBJ1-5	medium-sized	TGTGCCAGCAGTTATTTTGGGGGGGACCAGCCCCAGCATTTT	CASSYFGGDQPQHF
TRBV7-8	-	TRBJ2-1	-	TGTGCCAGCAGGGGCTCCTACAATGAGCAGTTCTTC	CASRGSYNEQFF
TRBV10-2	TRBD1	TRBJ1-1	-	TGCGCCAGCAGTGAGTCGTACAGGGGAATAAGGAACACTGAAGCTTTCTTT	CASSESYRGIRNTEAFF
TRBV7-9	-	TRBJ2-1	-	TGTGCCAGCAGCTTAGGACTGAACAATGAGCAGTTCTTC	CASSLGLNNEQFF
TRBV30	-	TRBJ1-2	-	TGTGCCTGGAACCCCCCCCGCCTGAACTATGGCTACACCTTC	CAWNPPRLNYGYTF
TRBV9	TRBD1	TRBJ2-3	-	TGTGCCAGCAGCGCGGGACAGATAAACACAGATACGCAGTATTTT	CASSAGQINTDTQYF
TRBV6-5	-	TRBJ1-1	-	TGTGCCAGCAGTACAGAGATTTCCTCAGGTTTCTTT	CASSTEISSGFF
TRBV24-1	-	TRBJ1-2	-	TGTGCCACCAGTGACCCAGCAGTATCCACTAACTATGGCTACACCTTC	CATSDPAVSTNYGYTF
TRBV7-8	-	TRBJ1-6	few	TGTGCCAGCAGTCGAGTCCAGGGTAATTCACCCCTCCACTTT	CASSRVQGNSPLHF
TRBV30	TRBD1	TRBJ2-7	few	TGTGCCTGGAGTGCGAGAGGACAGGGGTCCTACGAGCAGTACTTC	CAWSARGQGSYEQYF
TRBV6-5	TRBD1	TRBJ1-2	-	TGTGCCAGCAGTCCGACAGGGACCATTTATGGCTACACCTTC	CASSPTGTIYGYTF
TRBV28	TRBD1	TRBJ1-6	-	TGTGCCAGCACCCAAAGATGGACAGGGCGAGGGTACTCACCCCTCCACTTT	CASTQRWTGRGYSPLHF
TRBV5-1	TRBD2	TRBJ2-2	-	TGCGCCAGCAGCTTGTTGGCTTCCCCGGGACTAGCGGGGGGTAACACCGGGGAGCTGTTTTTT	CASSLLASPGLAGGNTGELFF
TRBV7-9	-	TRBJ2-7	once	TGTGCCAGCAGCTTAGCGGGCAGATCCTACGAGCAGTACTTC	CASSLAGRSYEQYF
TRBV12-3/TRBV12-4	-	TRBJ2-7	-	TGTGCCAGCAGTTCATCTGGTTTCGAGCAGTACTTC	CASSSSGFEQYF
TRBV7-9	-	TRBJ2-1	-	TGTGCCAGCAGCTTAGGGGCTAGCGCCGCCCCGGTCTTC	CASSLGASAAPVF
TRBV28	-	TRBJ1-5	once	TGTGCCAGCAGGGATAGCAATCAGCCCCAGCATTTT	CASRDSNQPQHF
TRBV7-8	-	TRBJ2-2	-	TGTGCCAGCAGCTTAGGTAGCCTAACCTACACCGGGGAGCTGTTTTTT	CASSLGSLTYTGELFF
TRBV5-5	TRBD1	TRBJ1-5	-	TGTGCCAGCAGCTTGGTTTTTCGGGACAGGGTTAGCAATCAGCCCCAGCATTTT	CASSLVFRDRVSNQPQHF
TRBV6-5	-	TRBJ1-2	-	TGTGCCAGCACCGGGGCATTAGCTAACTATGGCTACACCTTC	CASTGALANYGYTF
TRBV9	TRBD1	TRBJ2-1	once	TGTGCCAGCAGCGCAGGGACAGGGGGGTACAATGAGCAGTTCTTC	CASSAGTGGYNEQFF
TRBV14	TRBD1	TRBJ1-1	-	TGTGCCAGCAGCCTAAGGACAGGCGGGGGCACTGAAGCTTTCTTT	CASSLRTGGGTEAFF
TRBV4-1	-	TRBJ2-7	-	TGCGCCAGCAGCCAAGACCGGGACACCTTCGGAAGGCAGTACTTC	CASSQDRDTFGRQYF
TRBV3-1/TRBV3-2	-	TRBJ2-2	-	TGTGCCAGCAGCCAAGCTGGATCACCGAACACCGGGGAGCTGTTTTTT	CASSQAGSPNTGELFF
TRBV3-1/TRBV3-2	TRBD1	TRBJ1-4	once	TGTGCCAGCAGCCCAAGGAGGGGGCAGACTAATGAAAAACTGTTTTTT	CASSPRRGQTNEKLFF
TRBV5-1	-	TRBJ1-1	-	TGCGCCAGCAGCTTGGTAGGTGGGGTCTCGGGGACTGAAGCTTTCTTT	CASSLVGGVSGTEAFF
TRBV13	TRBD2	TRBJ2-5	few	TGTGCCAGCAGCGACGGCGATAGCGGGGCGGGGAAAAGGGAGACCCAGTACTTC	CASSDGDSGAGKRETQYF
TRBV5-6	TRBD1	TRBJ2-5	few	TGTGCCAGCAGCCCCGGGACAGAGCGAGGGGCCCAGTACTTC	CASSPGTERGAQYF
TRBV5-1	-	TRBJ2-3	-	TGCGCCAGCAGGCGTCGGGATTCGATCGATACGCAGTATTTT	CASRRRDSIDTQYF
TRBV5-3	TRBD1	TRBJ2-7	-	TGTGCCAGAAGCCAACTACGGACAGGGGGAGACGAGCAGTACTTC	CARSQLRTGGDEQYF
TRBV7-3	-	TRBJ2-3	-	TGTGCCAGCAGCCAACAGTTTAGCCCCACAGATACGCAGTATTTT	CASSQQFSPTDTQYF
TRBV6-5	-	TRBJ2-2	-	TGTGCCAGCCAGGAAACTGGGTTAGGGAACGGGGAGCTGTTTTTT	CASQETGLGNGELFF
TRBV4-1	-	TRBJ2-7	-	TGCGCCAGCAGCCTCGGGACTGCGTCGGACGAGCAGTACTTC	CASSLGTASDEQYF